These T cell receptor beta chains were read from a single sample in a study of blood T cells in healthy people across ages. TCRdb used MiXCR to reprocess the 5' RACE reads, holding one entry per CDR3 protein. This table holds about 1.1 million distinct CDR3 sequences, around two fifths found once. Material for sequencing was blood. The receptors derive from a man younger than 35 in good health. Each CDR3 is given with its conserved first and last residue. The order of the fields is V gene, CDR3 length, CDR3 protein.

>TRBV12-5|12
CASGLVREPQHF
>TRBV5-1|14
CASSLNPTLNEQFF
>TRBV20-1|15
CSARDGGDTNYGYTF
>TRBV5-1|17
CASSSVLQDRSSYEQYF
>TRBV15|13
CATSRDTYNEQFF
>TRBV7-2|12
CASSPLGEKLFF
>TRBV4-3|11
CASSQGHGYTF
>TRBV7-6|16
CASSIFAGTGSYGYTF
>TRBV28|14
CATVGQGNTGELFF
>TRBV10-3|14
CAIKSVGMDTEAFF
>TRBV29-1|11
CSVRGSYGYTF
>TRBV28|16
CASSLWLTESYNEQFF
>TRBV9|14
CASSGLSTPHEQFF
>TRBV7-9|14
CASSLDNTNEKLFF
>TRBV6-6|14
CASSYPVSGHGYTF
>TRBV5-6|15
CASSLVEAYRYGYTF
>TRBV6-6|15
CASSYRRDRDYEQFF
>TRBV5-1|12
CASKRGDNEQYF
>TRBV29-1|13
CSVGTGITDTQYF
>TRBV3-1|14
CASSQHTKNYGYTF
>TRBV27|13
CASSYRGGREQYF